This TCR beta chain comes out of a study of T cell responses to AZD1222 COVID-19 vaccine. Study-wide results and caveats: Mostly white British, mostly female donors; authors suggested clonal diversity may be underestimated. The span of vaccine-associated CD4 TCRs extended across spike, with dominance at 160-218 and 743-854. Two AZD1222 administrations were followed by greater Spike-specific TCR breadth and depth. Repertoire sampling occurred only after the peak T cell response.

V was trimmed by 8 bases and J by 6 bases, leaving 14 bases between them. This CDR3 spans 12 amino acids. Clones were sequenced by immunoSEQ multiplex PCR, and TCRdb holds only the in-frame ones, with some missing. The sample contains fewer than 180,000 clones, about 92% of which appear only once. On this clone: Its antigen is not known.

The receptor's source is an adult who received the AZD1222 COVID-19 vaccine. The sample in question was peripheral blood, obtained 28 days after the second AZD1222 dose. V gene TRBV12-3 or TRBV12-4 combines with J gene TRBJ2-7; D gene unclear. The CDR3 sequence is CASGFHFGEQYF. Written as DNA, the CDR3 is TGTGCCAGCGGGTTCCATTTTGGCGAGCAGTACTTC.